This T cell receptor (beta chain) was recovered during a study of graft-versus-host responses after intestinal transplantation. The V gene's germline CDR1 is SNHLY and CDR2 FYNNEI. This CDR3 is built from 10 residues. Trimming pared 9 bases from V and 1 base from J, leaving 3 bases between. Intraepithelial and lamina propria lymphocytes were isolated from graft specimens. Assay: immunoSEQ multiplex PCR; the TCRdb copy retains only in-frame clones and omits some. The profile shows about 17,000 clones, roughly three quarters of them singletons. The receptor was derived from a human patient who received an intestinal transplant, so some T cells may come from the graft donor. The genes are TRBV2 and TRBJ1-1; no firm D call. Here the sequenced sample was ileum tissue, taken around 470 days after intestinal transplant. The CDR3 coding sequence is TGTGCCAGTGGGAACACTGAAGCTTTCTTT. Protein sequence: CASGNTEAFF.